A single sample is the source of the 15 T cell receptor beta chains below, sequenced in a study of blood T cell repertoires in COVID-19 (dated by TCRdb to the early 2020s). Library preparation was by the immunoSEQ multiplex PCR assay. TCRdb took over this immuneACCESS table, retaining in-frame rearrangements with V and J assigned. Such tables are incomplete; in checked studies, under half of the missing clones stem from an unresolved V gene, and the remainder is unexplained. Here the sample has around 61,000 clones; about 88% occur a single time. Together, the top ten hold approximately 45% of the sample. Source material: peripheral blood. Receptor source: a woman aged 55-70 years with COVID-19, enrolled during active disease.

The rearrangement links TRBV5-1 to TRBJ1-2; D perhaps matches TRBD1 (6 bases). CDR3 length: 12 residues. V was pared by 0 bases and J by 7 bases, with 7 bases between. Germline V CDR1 and CDR2: SGHRS, YFSETQ. The CDR3 sequence is CASSLEGVGYTF. The CDR3 DNA sequence: TGCGCCAGCAGCTTGGAGGGGGTTGGCTACACCTTC.

This sequence joins TRBV4-2 and TRBJ1-5, with D maybe TRBD1 (5 bases). V was shortened by 1 base and J by 3 bases, with 10 bases between the two germline ends. This CDR3 contains 15 residues. Germline CDR1 and CDR2: LGHNA and YNFKEQ. This CDR3 is CASSQVGGVNQPQHF. Here the CDR3 DNA reads TGTGCCAGCAGCCAAGTGGGAGGGGTCAATCAGCCCCAGCATTTT.

V and J are TRBV10-1 and TRBJ1-5; D is unclear. Germline V gene sequence: CDR1 WNHNN, CDR2 SYGVQD (reference sequence). Trimming took off 6 bases at V and 5 bases at J, with 17 bases between the two ends. The length of the CDR3 is 15 residues. In nucleotides, the CDR3 is TGCGCCAGCAGAAGCCCTCGAGACATTTATCAGCCCCAGCATTTT. It yields the protein CASRSPRDIYQPQHF.

This clone was seen more than once but under ten times. J is TRBJ2-7 and V is TRBV27; 14 bases agree with TRBD2. The junction had 5 bases not matched to a gene; V was cut back by 6 bases and J by 4 bases. Looked up from germline, CDR1 is MNHEY and CDR2 is SMNVEV (reference sequence). The CDR3 is made up of 15 amino acids. The CDR3 DNA follows: TGTGCCAGCAGCCATGGGACTAGCGGGAGTTACGAGCAGTACTTC. Residues: CASSHGTSGSYEQYF.

The count of this clone is one. V usage is TRBV5-1 and J usage is TRBJ1-1; TRBD1 matches 7 bases. CDR1 is SGHRS and CDR2 is YFSETQ in the germline V gene. There are 14 residues in the CDR3. V was pared by 1 base and J by 5 bases, with 5 bases of the junction left unmatched. This CDR3 reads CASSLQQGKTEAFF. For the CDR3, the DNA is TGCGCCAGCAGCTTGCAACAGGGGAAGACTGAAGCTTTCTTT.

This chain uses TRBV11-2 with TRBJ1-4; the D gene is possibly TRBD1 (6 bases). Germline CDR1 SGHAT, CDR2 FQNNGV. The CDR3 totals 13 residues. V dropped 5 bases and J dropped 14 bases, with 18 bases sitting between them. The CDR3 DNA reads as TGTGCCAGCAGCCCACTAGGGGGGGATTGGCTGTTTTTT. This gives the protein CASSPLGGDWLFF.

The CDR3 DNA follows: TGCGCCAGCAGCCAAAGGCGGAAAGACTACAATGAGCAGTTCTTC. Its protein product is CASSQRRKDYNEQFF. V gene TRBV4-1 combines with J gene TRBJ2-1; D not resolved. Germline-derived CDR1 and CDR2 are MGHRA and YSYEKL. Trimming cost V 2 bases and J 3 bases, with 11 bases left between them. This CDR3 has 15 residues.

The chain employs TRBV11-3 and TRBJ1-4; 11 bases map to TRBD1. The germline V gene has CDR1 SGHNT and CDR2 YENEEA. With V trimmed by 5 bases and J by 8 bases, 7 bases remained unmatched. This CDR3 comprises 15 residues. The CDR3 protein is CASSPRTGGEEKLFF. In DNA, the CDR3 is TGTGCCAGCAGCCCCCGGACAGGGGGCGAGGAAAAACTGTTTTTT.

There are a few counts of this clone. J is TRBJ1-1 and V is TRBV27; maybe TRBD1 (6 bases). The V gene lost 7 bases and the J gene lost 0 bases, with 9 bases spanning the gap. The germline CDR1 and CDR2 sequences are MNHEY and SMNVEV (reference sequence). This CDR3 comprises 13 residues. The CDR3 loop reads CASTRGVNTEAFF. In DNA, the CDR3 is TGTGCCAGCACCAGGGGTGTGAACACTGAAGCTTTCTTT.

This chain joins TRBV5-1 and TRBJ1-1; TRBD1 agrees at 8 bases. The CDR3 is 14 residues long. From germline, CDR1 is SGHRS and CDR2 YFSETQ. V gave up 7 bases and J gave up 1 base; unmatched junction bases: 6. CDR3 residues: CASSTGTGNTEAFF. In nucleotides, the CDR3 is TGCGCCAGCTCCACAGGGACAGGGAACACTGAAGCTTTCTTT.

The rearrangement links TRBV3-1 (or the pseudogene TRBV3-2) to TRBJ1-1; TRBD1 matches at 8 bases. J gave up 7 bases and V 5 bases, and 6 bases lay outside the gene matches. This CDR3 contains 13 residues. Germline V gene sequence: CDR1 LGHDT, CDR2 YNNKEL (reference sequence). The CDR3 loop is CASSLGQGDEAFF. Written as DNA, the CDR3 is TGTGCCAGCAGCTTAGGACAGGGCGATGAAGCTTTCTTT.

The chain uses TRBV29-1 and TRBJ1-2; D is uncertain. The CDR3 has 12 residues. The germline V gene has CDR1 SQVTM and CDR2 ANQGSEA. V was trimmed by 3 bases and J by 4 bases, leaving 9 bases between them. Here the CDR3 reads CSVEQATYGYTF. The CDR3 coding sequence is TGCAGCGTTGAGCAGGCAACCTATGGCTACACCTTC. Combining the CDR3 with reference TRBV29-1 and TRBJ1-2 gives the whole variable domain SAVISQKPSRDICQRGTSLTIQCQVDSQVTMMFWYRQQPGQSLTLIATANQGSEATYESGFVIDKFPISRPNLTFSTLTVSNMSPEDSSIYLCSVEQATYGYTFGSGTRLTVV.

This chain uses TRBV7-9 with TRBJ2-3, with D perhaps TRBD2 (5 bases). The V gene's germline CDR1 is SEHNR and CDR2 FQNEAQ (reference sequence). Trimming took off 5 bases at V and 4 bases at J, with 13 bases between the two ends. The CDR3 loop spans 14 amino acids. For the CDR3, the DNA is TGTGCCAGCAGCCCGGAGGCAGGAGCAGATACGCAGTATTTT. Protein product: CASSPEAGADTQYF.

The rearrangement links TRBV29-1 to TRBJ2-7, with 8 bases lining up with TRBD1. The CDR3 runs to 13 residues. The germline V gene encodes CDR1 SQVTM and CDR2 ANQGSEA. Trimming at V came to 6 bases and at J to 5 bases, leaving 9 bases not matched to a gene. The CDR3 nucleotides are TGCAGCGTCTCGACAGGGGTACTGAACGAGCAGTACTTC. It codes for CSVSTGVLNEQYF.

The CDR3 region is CATSADRANYGYTF. DNA of the CDR3: TGTGCCACCAGTGCCGACAGGGCGAACTATGGCTACACCTTC. V gene TRBV15 combines with J gene TRBJ1-2, with TRBD1 matching over 7 bases. Germline-derived CDR1 and CDR2 are LNHNV and YYDKDF (reference sequence). V trimming: 6 bases; J trimming: 2 bases; junction bases outside the gene matches: 6. This CDR3 has 14 residues.